Listed below are T cell receptor beta chains from one sample, sequenced in a study of blood T cell repertoires in COVID-19. Sequenced by immunoSEQ multiplex PCR; TCRdb stores in-frame clones only, minus some. The table lists around 480,000 clones, 87% of them singletons. Sequenced material: PBMCs or T cells enriched from blood (not recorded which). These receptors all stem from a young woman who had recovered from COVID-19. CDR3s include the opening cysteine and the closing phenylalanine or tryptophan. Each record gives: V gene, clone size, J gene, D gene, CDR3 DNA, CDR3 protein. The D gene is left open where the match is weak. Size is omitted from some rows. Given values are once, few, many or a class for expanded clones.

>TRBV30|-|TRBJ2-7|TRBD1
TGTGCCTCTTCCGGGACAGGCCGTCACAACTACTACGAGCAGTACTTC
CASSGTGRHNYYEQYF
>TRBV9|few|TRBJ2-5|-
TGTGCCAGCAGCGTAAGCCAACAAGAGACCCAGTACTTC
CASSVSQQETQYF
>TRBV5-4|-|TRBJ2-7|TRBD1
TGTGCCAGCAGCTTGGTTGGGCAGGGGGCCTACGAGCAGTACTTC
CASSLVGQGAYEQYF
>TRBV3-1/TRBV3-2|-|TRBJ2-2|TRBD2
TGTGCCAGCAGCCAAGCCCCCTCCACGGGGGGAAGGACCGGGGAGCTGTTTTTT
CASSQAPSTGGRTGELFF
>TRBV10-1|-|TRBJ1-1|-
TGCGCCAGCAGTGGGAGTAGGGAGGGGACTGAAGCTTTCTTT
CASSGSREGTEAFF
>TRBV6-5|-|TRBJ2-5|TRBD1
TGTGCCAGCAGTCCATCGACAGGGTTGGAGGAGACCCAGTACTTC
CASSPSTGLEETQYF
>TRBV2|once|TRBJ1-2|-
TGTGCCAGCAGTTATAACCCCAGGGCACCATATGGCTACACCTTC
CASSYNPRAPYGYTF
>TRBV6-6|once|TRBJ2-7|TRBD1
TGTGCCAGCACCCCTAATCCCACAGGGGGCGAGCAGTACTTC
CASTPNPTGGEQYF
>TRBV29-1|-|TRBJ2-7|TRBD1
TGCAGCGTTGAAGATCCGGGACAGGGTCAGAACGAGCAGTACTTC
CSVEDPGQGQNEQYF
>TRBV19|-|TRBJ1-3|-
TGTGCCAGTAGTACCTTTCACGACACCTACTCTGGAAACACCATATATTTT
CASSTFHDTYSGNTIYF
>TRBV27|-|TRBJ2-5|TRBD2
TGTGCCAGCAGTCATAAGACTACTAGCGGGGGGCCGGCAGTCGGGACCCAGTACTTC
CASSHKTTSGGPAVGTQYF
>TRBV6-5|-|TRBJ1-2|TRBD1
TGTGCCAGCAGTTTGGGACAGGGGGCGAATGGCTACACCTTC
CASSLGQGANGYTF
>TRBV5-8|-|TRBJ1-4|TRBD1
TGTGCCAGCAGCTCCTTACCCGGGACAGGGCCTGGAGGTGAAAAACTGTTTTTT
CASSSLPGTGPGGEKLFF
>TRBV4-1|few|TRBJ1-5|TRBD1
TGCGCCAGCAGCCAACGGACAGGGATAGAACAGCCCCAGCATTTT
CASSQRTGIEQPQHF
>TRBV5-1|-|TRBJ1-4|-
TGCGCCAGCAGCTCTACAGGGTTAACTGAAAAACTGTTTTTT
CASSSTGLTEKLFF
>TRBV5-4|-|TRBJ2-7|-
TGTGCCAGCGGCCCAGAGCGCCTCCGAGAGCAGTACTTC
CASGPERLREQYF
>TRBV7-7|-|TRBJ1-4|-
TGTGCCAGCAGCCCAGGCCCCACTGAAAAACTGTTTTTT
CASSPGPTEKLFF
>TRBV19|-|TRBJ2-5|-
TGTGCCAGTAGTATAGGCCCCCATAGGGGCCTCCGAGAGACCCAGTACTTC
CASSIGPHRGLRETQYF
>TRBV19|-|TRBJ1-1|TRBD1
TGTGCCAGTAGGACAGGGGGCGCGTTGAACACTGAAGCTTTCTTT
CASRTGGALNTEAFF
>TRBV5-1|-|TRBJ1-1|-
TGCGCCAGCAGCTTGGGACGAGGCACTGAAGCTTTCTTT
CASSLGRGTEAFF
>TRBV5-4|-|TRBJ2-3|-
TGTGCCAGCAGGGGGGGAGATACGCAGTATTTT
CASRGGDTQYF
>TRBV20-1|-|TRBJ1-3|-
TGCAGTGCTAGTTTGGCACCTGGGCGTAACACCATATATTTT
CSASLAPGRNTIYF
>TRBV30|once|TRBJ1-2|-
TGTGCCTGGGAGCCCTTTTGGGCCGGTGGCTACACCTTC
CAWEPFWAGGYTF
>TRBV4-1|-|TRBJ2-2|TRBD1
TGCGCCAGCAGCCAAGATACCACAGGGGGCCCCGGGGAGCTGTTTTTT
CASSQDTTGGPGELFF
>TRBV19|many|TRBJ2-3|TRBD2
TGTGCCAGTAGTAGACTAGCGGGGGAGCCAGATACGCAGTATTTT
CASSRLAGEPDTQYF
>TRBV2|-|TRBJ1-6|-
TGTGCCAGCAGTGAAGCGAGGGAATCGAATAATTCACCCCTCCACTTT
CASSEARESNNSPLHF
>TRBV30|-|TRBJ1-4|-
TGTGCCTGGACCGGGGGGGGCCCCCTTTCTGCAACTAATGAAAAACTGTTTTTT
CAWTGGGPLSATNEKLFF
>TRBV12-2|few|TRBJ1-2|-
TGTGCAAGTCGCTTAAAACCCCCCGGACCAAGCGGGGGCTACACCTTC
CASRLKPPGPSGGYTF
>TRBV7-2|-|TRBJ1-2|-
TGTGCCAGCAGCTTAGCGAGCTCCTATGGCTACACCTTC
CASSLASSYGYTF
>TRBV7-8|-|TRBJ1-5|-
TGTGCCAGCAGCTTAGTCAGGGGTAATCAGCCCCAGCATTTT
CASSLVRGNQPQHF
>TRBV7-6|-|TRBJ1-2|TRBD1
TGTGCCAGCGCCGGGACAGGGGGGTATGGCTACACCTTC
CASAGTGGYGYTF
>TRBV7-6|-|TRBJ2-5|-
TGTGCCAGCAGCTTAGGTTCAGTAGAGACCCAGTACTTC
CASSLGSVETQYF
>TRBV7-6|-|TRBJ2-5|-
TGTGCCAGCAGCTTAGGACAGCCACCGGGAGAGACCCAGTACTTC
CASSLGQPPGETQYF
>TRBV27|-|TRBJ1-1|-
TGTGCCAGCAGTTGGGGCATCAACACTGAAGCTTTCTTT
CASSWGINTEAFF
>TRBV30|-|TRBJ2-2|-
TGTGCCTGGAGGGGCGGGGCAATAGCCGGGGAGCTGTTTTTT
CAWRGGAIAGELFF
>TRBV12-5|once|TRBJ2-5|-
TGTGCTAGTGGTTCCTCCTCCGGGACCCAGTACTTC
CASGSSSGTQYF
>TRBV2|-|TRBJ1-5|-
TGTGCCAGCAGTTTGACTTTAAATCAGCCCCAGCATTTT
CASSLTLNQPQHF
>TRBV30|-|TRBJ1-5|-
TGTGCCTGGACTCCTAACACGGGAAGTCAGCCCCAGCATTTT
CAWTPNTGSQPQHF
>TRBV19|-|TRBJ1-4|-
TGTGCCAGTAGACAGTTAATAGATGAAAAACTGTTTTTT
CASRQLIDEKLFF
>TRBV12-5|-|TRBJ1-5|TRBD1
TGTGCTAGTGTCGGGGGACAGGGGCAACAGCCCCAGCATTTT
CASVGGQGQQPQHF
>TRBV3-1/TRBV3-2|-|TRBJ2-5|-
TGTGCCAGCAGCCAAGGGCGCGGCGGTAGAACCCAGTACTTC
CASSQGRGGRTQYF
>TRBV7-9|-|TRBJ1-6|-
TGTGCCAGCAGCTTAGAAATAAATTCACCCCTCCACTTT
CASSLEINSPLHF
>TRBV2|few|TRBJ2-7|-
TGTGCCAGCAGGGTATACCCGAGCTCCTACGAGCAGTACTTC
CASRVYPSSYEQYF